This TCR beta chain was identified during a study of T-cell memory formation after mild COVID-19. Study outcomes and limitations: Second-wave clones with a day 37 peak had unconfirmed SARS-CoV-2 specificity.

TCRdb re-called the 5' RACE reads through MiXCR, storing one row per CDR3 protein. The sample yields 90,000 to 120,000 distinct CDR3 sequences, approximately 15% seen once. This clonotype came up a few times. Its antigen is not identified. The V end was cut by 7 bases, the J end by 5 bases, with 14 bases between. Germline values: CDR1 SNHLY, CDR2 FYNNEI. This CDR3 spans 13 amino acids. The J gene is TRBJ1-2, the V gene TRBV2, with D possibly TRBD1 on 6 matching bases. The receptor was isolated from a man aged 18 to 35 who had mild COVID-19 (a few samples of this study predate the infection). Cell type and time point are not known. The sample taken for sequencing was PBMCs or a T cell subset sorted from them (not recorded which). The CDR3 loop is CASNPGADYGYTF. The CDR3 coding sequence is TGTGCCAGCAACCCAGGGGCAGATTATGGCTACACCTTC.